This TCR beta chain originates from a study of blood T cell repertoires in COVID-19. Study-level background: Researchers got acute and convalescent COVID-19 samples from the United States, Italy and Spain. T cells, B-cell-depleted T cells, or PBMCs supplied cDNA or gDNA.

As handled by the study authors: Cell counts per sample came from amplifying reference gene primers. The assay was immunoSEQ multiplex PCR, and TCRdb's table has in-frame clones only and misses some. From that table come the V and J calls and clone size; the DNA was used to work out D and trimming. The sample has approximately 300,000 clones; around 83% are singletons. Germline CDR1 and CDR2: KGHSH and LQKENI. Trimming cost V 3 bases and J 5 bases; bases outside gene matches: 5. CDR3 length: 14 residues. This clone was recorded only once. The sequencing input was peripheral blood. The rearrangement joins TRBV18 to TRBJ1-1, with TRBD1 matching over 8 bases. The TCR sequence derives from a woman in her forties or fifties with acute or convalescent COVID-19. This chain's CDR3 is CASSPNRGVTEAFF. In nucleotides, the CDR3 is TGTGCCAGCTCACCGAACAGGGGGGTAACTGAAGCTTTCTTT.